The 7 T cell receptor beta chains below come from one sample, sequenced in a study of blood T cell repertoires in COVID-19. TCRdb's table, derived via immunoSEQ multiplex PCR, lists solely in-frame clones and lacks some. The table lists over 300,000 clones, approximately 85% of them singletons, with approximately 7.5% in the top ten. The source material was peripheral blood. The receptors were gathered from a human donor in a cohort sampled during active COVID-19.

The V call is TRBV7-4, the J call TRBJ2-7; maybe TRBD1 (6 bases). V gave up 10 bases and J gave up 4 bases, with 23 bases separating them. The length of the CDR3 is 15 residues. Germline V CDR1 and CDR2: SGHVT, SQSDAQ. The CDR3 here is CATPWGPSPLYEQYF. The CDR3 coding sequence is TGTGCCACTCCCTGGGGGCCTTCCCCTCTTTACGAGCAGTACTTC.

V usage is TRBV12-3 or TRBV12-4 and J usage is TRBJ2-7; TRBD1 matches at 7 bases. V lost 6 bases and J lost 3; bases outside the gene matches: 5. This CDR3 is built from 13 residues. CDR3 residues: CASRDRSNYEQYF. The CDR3 region has the DNA TGTGCCAGCAGGGACAGGAGTAACTACGAGCAGTACTTC.

The genes are TRBV2 and TRBJ1-4, with TRBD1 matching 8 bases. The CDR3 consists of 16 residues. Germline V lookup: CDR1 SNHLY, CDR2 FYNNEI. The ends lost 1 base at V and 7 bases at J; junction bases unmatched: 8. The CDR3: CASSEGGGQVGEKLFF. The CDR3, as DNA: TGTGCCAGCAGTGAAGGAGGGGGACAGGTTGGTGAAAAACTGTTTTTT. The full variable domain, with the rest looked up from reference TRBV2 and TRBJ1-4, is EPEVTQTPSHQVTQMGQEVILRCVPISNHLYFYWYRQILGQKVEFLVSFYNNEISEKSEIFDDQFSVERPDGSNFTLKIRSTKLEDSAMYFCASSEGGGQVGEKLFFGSGTQLSVL.

This clone was detected a few times. The gene calls are TRBV6-5 and TRBJ2-4; no definite D call. This CDR3 is 13 amino acids long. Germline-derived CDR1 and CDR2 are MNHEY and SVGAGI. V lost 7 bases, J lost 3 bases, and 10 bases lay in between. CDR3: CASTEWSKNIQYF. The CDR3 DNA is TGTGCCAGCACAGAGTGGAGCAAAAACATTCAGTACTTC.

The V call is TRBV6-5, the J call TRBJ2-1; 7 positions match TRBD1. The length of the CDR3 is 14 residues. Germline V gives CDR1 MNHEY, CDR2 SVGAGI. V lost 8 bases and J lost 1; bases outside the gene matches: 5. The CDR3 DNA sequence: TGTGCCAGCTCGGGACAGCAATCCTACAATGAGCAGTTCTTC. This encodes CASSGQQSYNEQFF.

The V call is TRBV6-5, the J call TRBJ1-5; perhaps TRBD1 as D (6 bases). Per germline, CDR1 MNHEY and CDR2 SVGAGI. The CDR3 has 15 residues. The V and J ends lost 5 bases and 5 bases respectively, with 16 bases between them. The CDR3 here is CASSLTGNSDQPQHF. In DNA, the CDR3 is TGTGCCAGCAGTCTCACAGGGAATTCGGATCAGCCCCAGCATTTT.

The V and J genes are TRBV30 and TRBJ2-5, with 9 bases aligning to TRBD2. V lost 0 bases and J lost 10; bases outside the gene matches: 12. This CDR3 is built from 15 residues. CDR1 is GTSNPN, CDR2 SVGIG, per germline (reference sequence). CDR3 DNA: TGTGCCTGGAGTGTACGGCTAGCGGGAACCCCAGACCAGTACTTC. It yields the protein CAWSVRLAGTPDQYF.